What follows is one TCR beta chain and its context. What this receptor recognizes is not known. No base-level quality is on record; no much larger clone is a single base apart. Every donor in the study was a healthy Caucasian. Three pairs of female monozygotic twins, all aged about 18 to 30 years, were included in the twin cohort. CD4+ and CD8+ T cell populations were isolated with positive isolation kits from Invitrogen. The data originate from a study of identical twins (dated by TCRdb to the mid-2010s). Some background on the complete study: To test whether fetal clonotypes persist, this study deep-sequenced TCR alpha and beta repertoires from monozygotic twins, from unrelated adults of various ages, and from cord blood. Replicate twin experiments were performed at different times using different library preparation protocols to rule out contamination. Study-wide conclusions, independent of this receptor: Abundant cord blood beta clonotypes carried fewer insertions; young adult naive repertoires showed a weaker similar trend, while memory repertoires showed none. Excess twin sharing in beta out-of-frame sequences was weaker because fewer shared sequences lowered the signal-to-noise ratio. Compared with coincidental sharing between unrelated individuals, out-of-frame TCR alpha sequences shared between twins showed an excess of sequences with low generation probability. Out-of-frame TCR alpha sharing in monozygotic twins was systematically underestimated by recombination models, whereas sharing between unrelated individuals was in agreement with the recombination models. Zero-insertion analyses could be partly confounded by invariant T cells such as MAIT and iNKT, although diverse VJ usage argued against such confounding for most clonotypes. Because the same donors could not be followed over many years, conclusions were based on cross-sectional statistical analysis.

Libraries came from 5' RACE. Sequencing relied on an Illumina HiSeq 2000. Template switching added a universal primer binding site, and the final cDNA carried a unique molecular identifier that allowed TCR cDNA molecules to be counted accurately. Specific primers in the conserved constant-segment region were used to synthesize first-strand cDNA for the TCR alpha and beta chains. To control for contamination, every cDNA library was double barcoded, receiving both a SMART-Mk sample barcode and Illumina barcodes. TruSeq adapter sequences, together with Illumina sample barcodes, were added in two successive PCR steps. TCR alpha and beta cDNA libraries were sequenced on the Illumina HiSeq platform with custom primers. In the authors' own workflow: MiGEC processed the raw reads to extract unique molecular identifiers, while MiXCR was used to determine the CDR3 positions. Recombination models were inferred per individual with the repgenHMM and IGoR tools using an EM algorithm. The analysis of shared clonotypes was done with the tcR package in R, with sharing normalized by the product of cloneset sizes. To study raw recombination without the effects of thymic and clonal selection, out-of-frame nonproductive sequences were analyzed. In-frame beta chains were kept once TCRdb had trimmed the public reads at Q25 with fastp and called clones with MiXCR. When rows share a CDR3 protein, they turn into one entry using the most common DNA and genes. TCRdb's processing, not the study's, gives the V and J calls here. For this sample the table gives roughly 200,000 distinct CDR3 sequences, of which about 15% were detected only once. The ten most abundant clones make up 40% of the sample.

CDR1 and CDR2 are read off the germline V gene as ENHRY and SYGVKD. CDR3 length: 16 amino acids, cysteine to phenylalanine. The read is trimmed to its CDR3 DNA, 48 bases read in frame from base 1. V is trimmed back by 4 bases and J by 7 bases, and the junction contains 11 bases that no gene match accounts for. These records were also assigned to another study, of T cells expressing NK-cell markers. The second study also describes: In sorted CD3+CD56+NKG2C+, CD3+CD56+NKG2C- and CD3+CD56-NKG2C+ T-cell subsets from several donors, TCR beta-chain repertoires were profiled. Among the eight sequenced donors, seven were HCMV-seropositive and one was HCMV-seronegative. To restrict sorting to alphabetaTCR-expressing T cells, an anti-gammadeltaTCR antibody was added in several experiments. In six or seven donors, the dominant CD3+CD56+NKG2C+ clonotypes ranked among the top 10 CD8+ clonotypes, making up 1.0-7.0% of CD8+ T cells. Those dominant clonotypes were again the most abundant among CD3+CD56-NKG2C+ cells in a few donors, at roughly 25-60.1%. It remained unclear whether the expanded NKG2C-expressing T cell clones were specific for HCMV antigens. The eight sequenced donors were randomly selected healthy volunteers, three men and five women. To determine HCMV serostatus, a commercial ELISA kit was used to detect HCMV-specific IgG in serum. MIGEC handled demultiplexing of the reads and grouping by UMI, while MiTCR was used to assemble and quantify clonotypes. To exclude erroneous sequences, any TCR cDNA sequence not supported by at least two reads was discarded. Downstream repertoire analysis used the tcR package, and clonotypes were matched across fractions by CDR3 nucleotide sequence plus V segment. VDJmatch was used to annotate antigen specificity against VDJdb, with one amino acid substitution in CDR3 allowed.

Input material: CD8+ T cells sorted from blood. The receptor chain draws on TRBV10-3 and TRBJ2-7, with 12 bases in between that match TRBD2. The origin of this receptor is a young woman in good health. The DNA sequence reads TGTGCCATCAGTGGCGGGACTAGCGGGTGGATAAGGGAGCAGTACTTC. The encoded protein is CAISGGTSGWIREQYF.